This TCR beta chain was found in a study of memory B cells and T cells in multiple sclerosis. Findings of the study overall: Shared clonotype counts depended on differing compartment clone-set sizes and were normalized.

Stimulus-free culture yielded autoproliferating CFSE-dim and non-proliferating CFSE-high T cells, each sequenced separately. Some 50 million CFSE-labeled PBMCs were cultured around seven days unstimulated, then replicate wells were pooled. Without exogenous stimuli, around 0.47 uM CFSE-labeled PBMCs were cultured serum-free. With respect to this clone: Its target is unknown.

This CDR3 is 15 amino acids long. Trimming shortened V by 0 bases and J by 7 bases, and 10 bases separated the two germline ends. Germline CDR1 reads SEHNR; CDR2 reads FQNEAQ (reference sequence). Assay used: immunoSEQ multiplex PCR; TCRdb lists only in-frame clones, some missing. The table lists around 50,000 clones, roughly 80% of them singletons. The TCR was taken from a human donor with multiple sclerosis. The V call is TRBV7-9, the J call TRBJ1-6; TRBD1 is a possible D gene (5 bases). The sequenced sample consisted of PBMCs from blood kept in culture. This CDR3 reads CASSLARGLNSPLHF. In DNA form, the CDR3 reads TGTGCCAGCAGCTTAGCACGGGGCTTAAATTCACCCCTCCACTTT.